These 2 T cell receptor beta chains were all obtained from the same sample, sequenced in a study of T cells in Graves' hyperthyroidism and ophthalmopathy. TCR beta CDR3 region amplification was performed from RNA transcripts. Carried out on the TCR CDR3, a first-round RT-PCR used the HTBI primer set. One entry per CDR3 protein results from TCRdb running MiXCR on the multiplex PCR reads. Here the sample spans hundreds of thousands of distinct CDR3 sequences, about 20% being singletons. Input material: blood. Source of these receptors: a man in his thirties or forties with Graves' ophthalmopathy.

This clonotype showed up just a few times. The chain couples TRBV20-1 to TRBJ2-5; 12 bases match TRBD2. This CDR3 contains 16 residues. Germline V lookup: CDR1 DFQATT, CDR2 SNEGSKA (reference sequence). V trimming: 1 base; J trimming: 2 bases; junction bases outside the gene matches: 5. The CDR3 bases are TGCAGTGCTAGAGCGGCTAGCGGGAGGGGTCAAGAGACCCAGTACTTC. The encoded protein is CSARAASGRGQETQYF.

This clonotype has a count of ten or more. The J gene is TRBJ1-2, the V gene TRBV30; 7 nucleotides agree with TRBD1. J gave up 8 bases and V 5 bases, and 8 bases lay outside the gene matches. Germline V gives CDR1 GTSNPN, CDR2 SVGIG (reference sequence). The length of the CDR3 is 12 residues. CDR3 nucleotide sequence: TGTGCCTGGGCCGGGACAGTTGACGGCTACACCTTC. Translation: CAWAGTVDGYTF.